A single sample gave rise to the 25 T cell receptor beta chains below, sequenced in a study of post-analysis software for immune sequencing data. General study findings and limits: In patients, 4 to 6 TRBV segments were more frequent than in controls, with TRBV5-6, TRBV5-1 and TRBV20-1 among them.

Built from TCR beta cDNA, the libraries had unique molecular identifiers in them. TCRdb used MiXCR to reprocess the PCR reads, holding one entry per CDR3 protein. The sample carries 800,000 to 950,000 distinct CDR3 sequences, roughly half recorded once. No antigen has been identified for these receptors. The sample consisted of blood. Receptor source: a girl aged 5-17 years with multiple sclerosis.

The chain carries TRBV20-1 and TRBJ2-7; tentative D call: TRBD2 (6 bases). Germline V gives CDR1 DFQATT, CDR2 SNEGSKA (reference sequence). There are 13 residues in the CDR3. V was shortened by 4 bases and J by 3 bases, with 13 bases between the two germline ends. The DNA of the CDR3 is TGCAGTGCTAAAGGGGTAGCGGACTACGAGCAGTACTTC. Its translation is CSAKGVADYEQYF.

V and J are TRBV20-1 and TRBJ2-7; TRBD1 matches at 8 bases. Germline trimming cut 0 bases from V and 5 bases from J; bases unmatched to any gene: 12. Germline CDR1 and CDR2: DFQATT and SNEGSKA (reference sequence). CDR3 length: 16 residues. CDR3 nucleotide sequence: TGCAGTGCTAGAGATCCAGGGGCAGGGGGCTTGGACGAGCAGTACTTC. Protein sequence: CSARDPGAGGLDEQYF.

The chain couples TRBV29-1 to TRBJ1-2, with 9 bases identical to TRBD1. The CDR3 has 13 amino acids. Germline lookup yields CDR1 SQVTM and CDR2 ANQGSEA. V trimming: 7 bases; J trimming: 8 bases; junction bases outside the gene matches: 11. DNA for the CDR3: TGCAGCGCCACAGAAGGGACAGGGAGAGGCTACACCTTC. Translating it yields CSATEGTGRGYTF. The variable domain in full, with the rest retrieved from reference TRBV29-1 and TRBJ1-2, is SAVISQKPSRDICQRGTSLTIQCQVDSQVTMMFWYRQQPGQSLTLIATANQGSEATYESGFVIDKFPISRPNLTFSTLTVSNMSPEDSSIYLCSATEGTGRGYTFGSGTRLTVV.

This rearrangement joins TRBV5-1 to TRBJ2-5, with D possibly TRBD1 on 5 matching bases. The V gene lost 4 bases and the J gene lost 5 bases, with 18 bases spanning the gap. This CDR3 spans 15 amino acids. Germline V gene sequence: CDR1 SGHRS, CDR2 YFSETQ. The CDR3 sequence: CASSASQGVWETQYF. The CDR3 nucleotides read TGCGCCAGCAGCGCATCTCAAGGGGTTTGGGAGACCCAGTACTTC.

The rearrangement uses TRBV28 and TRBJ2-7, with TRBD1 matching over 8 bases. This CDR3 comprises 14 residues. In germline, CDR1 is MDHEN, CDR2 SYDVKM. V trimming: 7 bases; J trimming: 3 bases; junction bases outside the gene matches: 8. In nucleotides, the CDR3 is TGTGCCAGCAACCACCTACAGGGGGTCTACGAGCAGTACTTC. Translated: CASNHLQGVYEQYF.

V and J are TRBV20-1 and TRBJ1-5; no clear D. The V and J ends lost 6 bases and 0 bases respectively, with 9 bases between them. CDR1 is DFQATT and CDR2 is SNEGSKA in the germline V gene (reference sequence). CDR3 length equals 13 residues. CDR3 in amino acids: CSALDLSNQPQHF. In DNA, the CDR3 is TGCAGTGCCTTGGACCTTAGCAATCAGCCCCAGCATTTT.

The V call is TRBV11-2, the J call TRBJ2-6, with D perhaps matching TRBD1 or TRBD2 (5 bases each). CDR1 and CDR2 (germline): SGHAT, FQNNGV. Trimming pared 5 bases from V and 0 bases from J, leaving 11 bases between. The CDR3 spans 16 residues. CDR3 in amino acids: CASSPGTFSGANVLTF. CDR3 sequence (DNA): TGTGCCAGCAGCCCCGGGACGTTCTCTGGGGCCAACGTCCTGACTTTC.

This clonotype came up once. The CDR3 region is CASSLERAPDTQYF. The CDR3 DNA reads TGCGCCAGCAGCTTGGAAAGGGCCCCAGATACGCAGTATTTT. The chain employs TRBV5-1 and TRBJ2-3; D unclear. Germline V gene sequence: CDR1 SGHRS, CDR2 YFSETQ. This CDR3 spans 14 amino acids. V was trimmed by 0 bases and J by 4 bases, leaving 9 bases between them.

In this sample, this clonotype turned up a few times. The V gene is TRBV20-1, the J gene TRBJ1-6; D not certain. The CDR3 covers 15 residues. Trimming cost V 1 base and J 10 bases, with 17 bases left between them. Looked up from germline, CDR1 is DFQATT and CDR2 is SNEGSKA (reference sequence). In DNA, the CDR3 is TGCAGTGCTAGAGTGGCGCGGCCTCAGGAGTCACCCCTCCACTTT. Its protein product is CSARVARPQESPLHF.

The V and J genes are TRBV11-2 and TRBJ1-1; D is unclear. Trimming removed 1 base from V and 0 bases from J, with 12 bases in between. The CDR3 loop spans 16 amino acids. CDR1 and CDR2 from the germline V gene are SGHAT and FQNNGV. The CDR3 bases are TGTGCCAGCAGCTTAGGAGTACGGCCAATGAACACTGAAGCTTTCTTT. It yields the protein CASSLGVRPMNTEAFF.

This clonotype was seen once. CDR3 coding DNA: TGTGCCAGCAGTCGAGGTACAGGGGAGCACACCTTC. Its protein is CASSRGTGEHTF. This rearrangement joins TRBV5-6 to TRBJ1-2, with 7 bases matching TRBD1. The junction had 10 bases not matched to a gene; V was cut back by 5 bases and J by 12 bases. The CDR3 is made up of 12 amino acids. Germline CDR1 reads SGHDT; CDR2 reads YYEEEE.

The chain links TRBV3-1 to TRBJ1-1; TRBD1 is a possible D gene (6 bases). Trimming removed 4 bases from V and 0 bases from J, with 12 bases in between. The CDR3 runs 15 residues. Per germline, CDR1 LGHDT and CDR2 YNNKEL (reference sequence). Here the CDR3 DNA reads TGTGCCAGCAGCCGCGTGGGGGGCCTGAACACTGAAGCTTTCTTT. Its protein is CASSRVGGLNTEAFF.

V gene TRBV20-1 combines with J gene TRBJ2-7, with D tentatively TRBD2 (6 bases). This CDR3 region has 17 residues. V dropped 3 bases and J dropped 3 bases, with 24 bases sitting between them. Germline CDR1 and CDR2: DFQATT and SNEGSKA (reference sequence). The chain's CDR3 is CSASHGLFGDLLYEQYF. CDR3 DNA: TGCAGTGCTAGTCATGGTCTCTTCGGGGACTTGCTCTACGAGCAGTACTTC.

CDR3 in amino acids: CAISPREGGTEAFF. CDR3 nucleotides: TGTGCCATCAGCCCACGTGAAGGGGGCACTGAAGCTTTCTTT. This rearrangement joins TRBV10-3 to TRBJ1-1, with a possible D match to TRBD1 (6 bases). This CDR3 has 14 amino acids. With 6 bases removed from V and 4 bases from J, the gap between germline ends came to 15 bases. From germline, CDR1 is ENHRY and CDR2 SYGVKD.

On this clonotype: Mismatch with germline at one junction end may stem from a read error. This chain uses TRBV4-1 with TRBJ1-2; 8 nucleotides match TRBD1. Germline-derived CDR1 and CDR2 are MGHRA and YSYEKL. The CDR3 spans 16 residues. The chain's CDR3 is CASSQDGQGKNYCYTF. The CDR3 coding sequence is TGCGCCAGCAGCCAAGATGGACAGGGAAAGAACTATTGCTACACCTTC.

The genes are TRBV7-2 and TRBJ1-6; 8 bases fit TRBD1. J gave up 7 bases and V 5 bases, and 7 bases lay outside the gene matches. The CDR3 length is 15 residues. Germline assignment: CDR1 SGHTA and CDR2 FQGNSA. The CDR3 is CASSIGGQGNSPLHF. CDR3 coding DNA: TGTGCCAGCAGCATAGGCGGACAGGGCAATTCACCCCTCCACTTT. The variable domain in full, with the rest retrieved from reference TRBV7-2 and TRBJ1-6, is GAGVSQSPSNKVTEKGKDVELRCDPISGHTALYWYRQSLGQGLEFLIYFQGNSAPDKSGLPSDRFSAERTGGSVSTLTIQRTQQEDSAVYLCASSIGGQGNSPLHFGNGTRLTVT.

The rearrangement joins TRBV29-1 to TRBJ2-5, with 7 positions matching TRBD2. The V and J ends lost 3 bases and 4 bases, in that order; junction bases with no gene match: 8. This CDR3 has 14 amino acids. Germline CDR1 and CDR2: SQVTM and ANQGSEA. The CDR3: CSVDGGSAGETQYF. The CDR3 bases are TGCAGCGTTGATGGCGGGAGTGCTGGAGAGACCCAGTACTTC.

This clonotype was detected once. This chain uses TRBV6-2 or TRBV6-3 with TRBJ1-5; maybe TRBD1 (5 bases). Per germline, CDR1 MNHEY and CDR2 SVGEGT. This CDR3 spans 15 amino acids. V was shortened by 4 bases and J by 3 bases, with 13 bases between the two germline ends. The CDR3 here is CASSFIRDPNQPQHF. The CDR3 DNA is TGTGCCAGCAGTTTTATCAGGGACCCCAATCAGCCCCAGCATTTT.

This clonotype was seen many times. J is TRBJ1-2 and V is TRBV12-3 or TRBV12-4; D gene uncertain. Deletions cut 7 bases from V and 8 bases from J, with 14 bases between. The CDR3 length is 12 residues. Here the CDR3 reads CASNPTSGGYTF. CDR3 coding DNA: TGTGCCAGCAACCCGACGAGTGGGGGCTACACCTTC.

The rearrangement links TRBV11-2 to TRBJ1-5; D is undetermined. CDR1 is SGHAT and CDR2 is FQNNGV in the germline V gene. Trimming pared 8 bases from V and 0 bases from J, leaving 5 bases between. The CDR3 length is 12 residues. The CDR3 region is CASGDSNQPQHF. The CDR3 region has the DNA TGTGCCAGCGGGGATAGCAATCAGCCCCAGCATTTT.

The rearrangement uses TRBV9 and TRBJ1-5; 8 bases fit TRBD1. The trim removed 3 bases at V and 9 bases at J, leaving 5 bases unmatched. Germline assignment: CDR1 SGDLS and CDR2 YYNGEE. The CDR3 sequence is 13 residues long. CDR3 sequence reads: CASSATGDSPQHF. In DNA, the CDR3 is TGTGCCAGCAGCGCGACAGGGGACTCGCCCCAGCATTTT.

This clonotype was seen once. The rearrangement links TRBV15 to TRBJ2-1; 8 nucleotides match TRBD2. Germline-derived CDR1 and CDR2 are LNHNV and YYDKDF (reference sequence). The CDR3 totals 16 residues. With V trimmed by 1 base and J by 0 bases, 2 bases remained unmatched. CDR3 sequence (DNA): TGTGCCACCAGCAGAGGGGCGGGGGGCTCCTACAATGAGCAGTTCTTC. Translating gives CATSRGAGGSYNEQFF.

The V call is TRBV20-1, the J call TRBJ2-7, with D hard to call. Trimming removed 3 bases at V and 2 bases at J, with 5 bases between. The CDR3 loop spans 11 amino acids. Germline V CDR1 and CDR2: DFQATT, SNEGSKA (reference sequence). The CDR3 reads CSASDPYEQYF. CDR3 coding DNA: TGCAGTGCTAGTGACCCCTACGAGCAGTACTTC.

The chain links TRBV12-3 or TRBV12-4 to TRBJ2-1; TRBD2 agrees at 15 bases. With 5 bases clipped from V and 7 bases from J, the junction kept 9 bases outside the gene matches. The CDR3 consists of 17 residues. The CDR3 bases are TGTGCCAGCAGTCGGACTAGCGGGAGGGCGATGGGTAATGAGCAGTTCTTC. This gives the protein CASSRTSGRAMGNEQFF.

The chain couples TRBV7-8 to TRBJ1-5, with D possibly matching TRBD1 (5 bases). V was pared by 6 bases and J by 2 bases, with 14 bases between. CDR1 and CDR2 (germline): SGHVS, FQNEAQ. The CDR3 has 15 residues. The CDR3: CASSGDRGGNQPQHF. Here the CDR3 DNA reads TGTGCCAGCAGTGGGGATAGGGGAGGCAATCAGCCCCAGCATTTT.